This TCR beta chain originates from a study of blood T cell repertoires in COVID-19. Study in general: Collection of acute and convalescent COVID-19 samples took place in the United States, Italy and Spain. From T cells, B-cell-depleted T cells, or PBMCs came the material, which was cDNA or gDNA.

Germline V CDR1 and CDR2: GTSNPN, SVGIG (reference sequence). V gave up 2 bases and J gave up 2 bases, with 9 bases separating them. The CDR3 consists of 13 residues. Original data processing: Estimates of nucleated cell counts were drawn from the amplification of reference gene primers. Sequencing used immunoSEQ multiplex PCR; TCRdb keeps in-frame clones, though not all of them. V and J calls and clone size are given by that table; D and trimming were obtained from the DNA. The sample lists over 45,000 clones, roughly nine tenths occurring once. The source material was peripheral blood. The receptor comes from a man aged 50 or older with acute or convalescent COVID-19. The V and J genes are TRBV30 and TRBJ2-5, with a tentative D call TRBD1 (6 bases). Written as DNA, the CDR3 is TGTGCCTGGAGTCGCGGACAGCAAGAGACCCAGTACTTC. Amino acid sequence: CAWSRGQQETQYF.